This T cell receptor (beta chain) was documented in a study of Ad26.COV2.S vaccination and SARS-CoV-2 variants. Overall study findings and caveats: Vaccinees displayed broader spike-specific TCR repertoires than placebo recipients.

Using immunoSEQ multiplex PCR, the repertoire was profiled, and TCRdb retains in-frame clones only, with some absent. The data hold hundreds of thousands of clones, with about 91% observed a single time. Note on this clone: Its specificity is unknown.

This CDR3 is built from 15 residues. Germline V gene sequence: CDR1 PRHDT, CDR2 FYEKMQ (reference sequence). Trimming left V 5 bases short and J 1 base short, with 14 bases between. The input for sequencing was peripheral blood, taken after recovery from COVID-19. This chain links TRBV13 with TRBJ1-2; perhaps TRBD1 as D (5 bases). The source is a human donor who had recovered from COVID-19. CDR3 sequence: CASSPGPTLNYGYTF. CDR3 nucleotide sequence: TGTGCCAGCAGCCCGGGACCGACTCTTAACTATGGCTACACCTTC. Full variable domain (missing parts from reference TRBV13 and TRBJ1-2): AAGVIQSPRHLIKEKRETATLKCYPIPRHDTVYWYQQGPGQDPQFLISFYEKMQSDKGSIPDRFSAQQFSDYHSELNMSSLELGDSALYFCASSPGPTLNYGYTFGSGTRLTVV.